The next 29 T cell receptor beta chains were all read from a single sample in a study of post-analysis software for immune sequencing data. The antigens these receptors bind are not known. Carried by the TCR beta cDNA libraries were unique molecular identifiers. TCRdb re-analysed the PCR reads in MiXCR, keeping a single row per CDR3 protein. Of some 690,000 distinct CDR3 sequences listed, about 60% are singletons. Study-wide results and limits: Controls showed lower frequencies than patients for five TRBV segments, and TRBV5-6, TRBV5-1 and TRBV20-1 were among these.

The sample comprised blood. These receptors were obtained from a girl aged 2 to 9 with multiple sclerosis.

The chain employs TRBV5-5 and TRBJ1-1, with a weak D call TRBD1 (5 bases). The CDR3 extends over 11 amino acids. V was trimmed by 2 bases and J by 8 bases, leaving 7 bases between them. Germline-derived CDR1 and CDR2 are SGHKS and YYEKEE (reference sequence). The CDR3 nucleotides are TGTGCCAGCAGCTTACAGGTAGAAGCTTTCTTT. Its protein is CASSLQVEAFF.

The table lists this clonotype with a few counts. The chain recombines TRBV5-6 with TRBJ1-2; D not certain. The germline V gene encodes CDR1 SGHDT and CDR2 YYEEEE. CDR3 length equals 14 residues. The V gene lost 0 bases and the J gene lost 8 bases, with 14 bases spanning the gap. Written as DNA, the CDR3 is TGTGCCAGCAGCTTGGCCATTGTCTCCCAGGGCTACACCTTC. Its translation is CASSLAIVSQGYTF.

The chain uses TRBV3-1 and TRBJ2-1; 10 bases align to TRBD1. The germline CDR1 and CDR2 sequences are LGHDT and YNNKEL (reference sequence). Germline trimming cut 4 bases from V and 4 bases from J; bases unmatched to any gene: 10. The CDR3 is 17 amino acids. The CDR3 sequence is CASSRGAGTGAYNEQFF. The CDR3 DNA reads TGTGCCAGCAGCCGGGGGGCCGGGACAGGGGCATACAATGAGCAGTTCTTC.

This rearrangement joins TRBV29-1 to TRBJ1-1; TRBD1 aligns across 7 bases. The CDR3 has 11 residues. Germline V gene sequence: CDR1 SQVTM, CDR2 ANQGSEA. Losses at the gene ends were 7 bases for V and 6 bases for J; bases not matched to a gene: 5. The CDR3 sequence is CSAYRGSEAFF. CDR3 in DNA: TGCAGCGCCTACAGGGGATCTGAAGCTTTCTTT.

The V and J genes are TRBV29-1 and TRBJ1-2, with D unresolved. This CDR3 is built from 13 residues. The V gene lost 6 bases and the J gene lost 2 bases, with 13 bases spanning the gap. CDR1 is SQVTM, CDR2 ANQGSEA, per germline. The CDR3 coding sequence is TGCAGCGTGATAGAGGGATCGAACTATGGCTACACCTTC. The encoded protein is CSVIEGSNYGYTF. The full variable domain, completed using reference TRBV29-1 and TRBJ1-2, is SAVISQKPSRDICQRGTSLTIQCQVDSQVTMMFWYRQQPGQSLTLIATANQGSEATYESGFVIDKFPISRPNLTFSTLTVSNMSPEDSSIYLCSVIEGSNYGYTFGSGTRLTVV.

This CDR3 is CSALGLAGGLEQFF. The CDR3 nucleotides read TGCAGTGCTCTGGGCCTAGCGGGAGGTCTTGAGCAGTTCTTC. V is TRBV20-1 and J is TRBJ2-1, with TRBD2 identical over 11 bases. CDR3 length: 14 amino acids. Germline V gene lookup returns CDR1 DFQATT and CDR2 SNEGSKA (reference sequence). V was clipped by 5 bases and J by 9 bases; unmatched bases: 9.

There are a few counts of this clonotype. V is TRBV12-5 and J is TRBJ2-7, with 9 bases aligning to TRBD2. CDR3 size: 13 residues. Germline V gene data show CDR1 as LGHNT and CDR2 as FRNRAP. After removal of 4 bases from V and 3 bases from J, the junction contained 1 base not matched to a gene. CDR3 region: CASGSAGGYEQYF. The CDR3 region has the DNA TGTGCTAGTGGTTCAGCGGGAGGCTACGAGCAGTACTTC.

This clonotype was seen more than once but under ten times. V gene TRBV27 combines with J gene TRBJ1-2; tentatively, D is TRBD1 (5 bases). Germline V CDR1 and CDR2: MNHEY, SMNVEV (reference sequence). The CDR3 runs to 13 residues. V lost 2 bases, J lost 8 bases, and 12 bases lay in between. CDR3 residues: CASSLVTGGGYTF. Here the CDR3 DNA reads TGTGCCAGCAGTTTAGTTACAGGAGGAGGCTACACCTTC.

The chain couples TRBV20-1 to TRBJ2-1; TRBD1 or TRBD2 may be the D gene (5 bases each). Trimming removed 1 base at V and 1 base at J, with 11 bases between. The CDR3 contains 15 residues. Germline V gene sequence: CDR1 DFQATT, CDR2 SNEGSKA (reference sequence). The CDR3 loop reads CSARVVRGSYNEQFF. Written as DNA, the CDR3 is TGCAGTGCTAGAGTTGTGAGGGGATCCTACAATGAGCAGTTCTTC.

This clonotype turned up a few times. This chain links TRBV14 with TRBJ2-1, with 7 bases identical to TRBD1. J lost 7 bases, V lost 2 bases, and 2 bases had no gene match. Germline CDR1 and CDR2: SGHDN and FVKESK. CDR3 length: 13 residues. The CDR3 spells CASSQPGGNEQFF. CDR3 bases: TGTGCCAGCAGCCAACCAGGGGGAAATGAGCAGTTCTTC.

The V call is TRBV20-1, the J call TRBJ2-1, with a tentative D call TRBD2 (7 bases). This CDR3 has 12 amino acids. Trimming shortened V by 2 bases and J by 12 bases, and 14 bases separated the two germline ends. Looked up from germline, CDR1 is DFQATT and CDR2 is SNEGSKA (reference sequence). Written as DNA, the CDR3 is TGCAGTGCTAGATATAGGGGGGGTTGGCAGTTCTTC. Translation: CSARYRGGWQFF.

The gene calls are TRBV4-2 and TRBJ1-2; unclear D gene. The CDR3 is 15 residues long. Germline loops: CDR1 LGHNA, CDR2 YNFKEQ. The V and J ends lost 3 bases and 4 bases respectively, with 15 bases between them. The CDR3 DNA is TGTGCCAGCAGCCAGCCTAACAGAAACCTCTATGGCTACACCTTC. This translates into CASSQPNRNLYGYTF.

The V and J genes are TRBV20-1 and TRBJ2-3, with D unclear. Germline CDR1 and CDR2: DFQATT and SNEGSKA (reference sequence). V was cut by 1 base and J by 0 bases, with 5 bases left in between. The CDR3 consists of 13 residues. The CDR3: CSARALSTDTQYF. CDR3 sequence (DNA): TGCAGTGCTAGAGCCCTAAGCACAGATACGCAGTATTTT.

The chain employs TRBV4-3 and TRBJ2-1; possibly TRBD1 or TRBD2 for D (5 bases each). CDR3 size: 16 residues. Germline CDR1 LGHNA, CDR2 YSLEER. The V end lost 0 bases, the J end lost 4 bases, and 13 bases lay between the germline ends. CDR3 in amino acids: CASSQDLTGHYNEQFF. CDR3 DNA: TGCGCCAGCAGCCAAGATCTAACGGGGCATTACAATGAGCAGTTCTTC.

This sequence joins TRBV20-1 and TRBJ2-1; D could derive from TRBD1 or TRBD2 (5 bases each). This CDR3 comprises 15 residues. Looked up from germline, CDR1 is DFQATT and CDR2 is SNEGSKA (reference sequence). The V end lost 3 bases, the J end lost 7 bases, and 19 bases lay between the germline ends. Written as DNA, the CDR3 is TGCAGTGCTAGGAATCCTAGCAGGGATGTTAATGAGCAGTTCTTC. As protein: CSARNPSRDVNEQFF.

The J gene is TRBJ1-1, the V gene TRBV7-9; D is uncertain. Germline CDR1 reads SEHNR; CDR2 reads FQNEAQ (reference sequence). This CDR3 has 13 residues. V dropped 5 bases and J dropped 11 bases, with 18 bases sitting between them. The CDR3 DNA is TGTGCCAGCAGCCAGTCGACTGACACGGACGCTTTCTTT. Its translation: CASSQSTDTDAFF.

The chain is built from TRBV5-1 and TRBJ2-7; TRBD2 matches 10 bases. The end of the DNA fits TRBJ2-5 better, so the J call may be wrong. CDR1 is SGHRS and CDR2 is YFSETQ in the germline V gene. CDR3 length: 16 residues. CDR3: CASSLSTSGPQETQYF. The CDR3 nucleotides read TGCGCCAGCAGCTTGTCGACTAGCGGGCCGCAAGAGACCCAGTACTTC.

This clonotype was seen more than once but under ten times. The chain has TRBV25-1 and TRBJ1-6; the D is unclear. Germline V gene data show CDR1 as MGHDK and CDR2 as SYGVNS. V was pared by 0 bases and J by 8 bases, with 5 bases between. This CDR3 has 13 residues. DNA of the CDR3: TGTGCCAGCAGTGAATATGGGGATTCACCCCTCCACTTT. Protein: CASSEYGDSPLHF.

The genes are TRBV10-3 and TRBJ2-7; D is undetermined. The DNA end lines up better with TRBJ2-4; the J call may be wrong. Germline V CDR1 and CDR2: ENHRY, SYGVKD. The length of the CDR3 is 15 residues. The DNA of the CDR3 is TGTGCCATCAGTGAGTCTGTCCTAGGGAAAAACATTCAGTACTTC. Its translation is CAISESVLGKNIQYF.

This clonotype was detected only a few times. The chain carries TRBV7-2 and TRBJ1-2; a weak D match, TRBD1 (5 bases). Germline-derived CDR1 and CDR2 are SGHTA and FQGNSA. The V end was cut by 1 base, the J end by 3 bases, with 15 bases between. This CDR3 contains 16 residues. Here the CDR3 reads CASSLVRHQGDYGYTF. The CDR3 nucleotides are TGTGCCAGCAGCTTAGTACGGCATCAGGGAGACTATGGCTACACCTTC.

This clonotype has just a few counts. V usage is TRBV4-1 and J usage is TRBJ2-3, with unresolved D. The CDR3 sequence is 16 residues long. The V end was cut by 2 bases, the J end by 6 bases, with 18 bases between. Germline lookup yields CDR1 MGHRA and CDR2 YSYEKL. The CDR3 region is CASSQPGRRIRDTQYF. DNA of the CDR3: TGCGCCAGCAGCCAACCCGGACGGCGTATTAGGGATACGCAGTATTTT.

The V gene is TRBV2, the J gene TRBJ1-1; no firm D call. With 6 bases removed from V and 0 bases from J, the gap between germline ends came to 8 bases. Germline CDR1 is SNHLY and CDR2 is FYNNEI. The CDR3 sequence is 13 residues long. CDR3 nucleotide sequence: TGTGCCAGCAGGTTGGAAGTGAACACTGAAGCTTTCTTT. This codes for CASRLEVNTEAFF.

This chain uses TRBV21-1 with TRBJ1-5. TRBV21-1 is flagged as a pseudogene. This CDR3 region has 15 residues. The CDR3 is CASVPLTVGDQPQHF. CDR3 sequence (DNA): TGTGCCAGCGTTCCACTGACTGTGGGCGATCAGCCCCAGCATTTT.

The genes are TRBV12-3 or TRBV12-4 and TRBJ2-1, with D possibly called TRBD1 or TRBD2 (5 bases each). TRBJ2-7 explains the end of the DNA better; the J call may be wrong. The CDR3 totals 16 residues. Here the CDR3 reads CASSSFWGTRNNEQYF. The CDR3 nucleotides read TGTGCCAGCAGTTCTTTCTGGGGGACCCGTAACAATGAGCAGTACTTC.

V gene TRBV29-1 combines with J gene TRBJ2-3, with 10 positions matching TRBD1. The germline gives CDR1 SQVTM, CDR2 ANQGSEA. The CDR3 extends over 13 amino acids. Trimming cost V 4 bases and J 5 bases; bases outside gene matches: 3. CDR3 nucleotides: TGCAGCGTTGGGCGGACAGGGGGAGATACGCAGTATTTT. It specifies CSVGRTGGDTQYF.

Only one count was recorded for this clonotype. This rearrangement joins TRBV4-1 to TRBJ2-3, with D perhaps being TRBD1 or TRBD2 (6 bases each). Germline CDR1 and CDR2: MGHRA and YSYEKL. Between the trimmed V and J ends, which lost 0 bases and 0 bases, there was a span of 16 bases. This CDR3 contains 18 residues. The DNA for the CDR3 is TGCGCCAGCAGCCAAGATCGGGGGCGGAGTTCTAGCACAGATACGCAGTATTTT. Protein product: CASSQDRGRSSSTDTQYF.

The chain joins TRBV5-1 to TRBJ2-1, with TRBD1 matching over 10 bases. V shed 6 bases and J 4 bases; nucleotides not matched to a gene: 7. The CDR3 is made up of 15 amino acids. Germline-derived CDR1 and CDR2 are SGHRS and YFSETQ. The CDR3 protein is CASINRDRGYNEQFF. The CDR3 DNA reads TGCGCCAGCATCAACCGGGACAGGGGATACAATGAGCAGTTCTTC.

CDR3 sequence: CASSLQGVLDGYTF. The CDR3 bases are TGTGCCAGCAGTTTACAGGGGGTTCTTGATGGCTACACCTTC. The V call is TRBV27, the J call TRBJ1-2; 7 nucleotides line up with TRBD1. Trimming took 2 bases from V and 6 from J; bases not matched to a gene: 6. CDR1 and CDR2 from the germline V gene are MNHEY and SMNVEV (reference sequence). This CDR3 has 14 amino acids.

This clonotype showed up just once. The chain couples TRBV10-2 to TRBJ2-3; TRBD2 matches at 11 bases. This CDR3 region has 16 residues. CDR1 is WSHSY and CDR2 is SAAADI in the germline V gene. With 8 bases clipped from V and 8 bases from J, the junction kept 15 bases outside the gene matches. CDR3: CASSLAGGSLIGTQYF. The CDR3 DNA reads as TGCGCCAGCTCGTTAGCGGGGGGGAGCTTAATTGGTACGCAGTATTTT.